The rows below give T cell receptor beta chains drawn from one sample of a study of shared clonotypes between healthy human individuals. Assay: immunoSEQ multiplex PCR; the TCRdb copy retains only in-frame clones and omits some. Of hundreds of thousands of clones listed, approximately 95% were seen once; the top ten hold around 0.12%. Sequencing was performed on naive CD8+ T cells sorted from blood. These TCRs come from a woman between 25 and 40 years old in good health. Each CDR3 is given with its conserved first and last residue.

TRBJ2-5 | TRBV28 | 13 | CASTQGGGETQYF
TRBJ2-7 | TRBV19 | 14 | CASSIDQTSYEQYF
TRBJ2-1 | TRBV28 | 16 | CASSGSTSNFYNEQFF
TRBJ2-1 | TRBV6-4 | 15 | CASSEDGEGYNEQFF
TRBJ1-5 | TRBV27 | 13 | CASGDRGGQPQHF
TRBJ2-7 | TRBV9 | 14 | CASSAGDYSYEQYF
TRBJ2-1 | TRBV7-9 | 16 | CASSGGGRRTYNEQFF
TRBJ2-2 | TRBV19 | 14 | CASSLQTNTGELFF
TRBJ2-2 | TRBV4-1 | 18 | CASSQFRTSGRNTGELFF
- | TRBV11-2 | 13 | CASSSGATYEQYF